Following are 8 T cell receptor beta chains from one sample sequenced in a study of identical twins. TCRdb processed the 5' RACE reads anew with MiXCR; each CDR3 protein has one entry. The sample lists about 520,000 distinct CDR3 sequences, approximately 22% seen once, with about 0.91% in the top ten. The sample was also linked to a second study, of T cells expressing NK-cell markers.

The sample was CD4+ T cells sorted from blood. The receptors here all came from a woman aged 18 to 35 in good health.

This clonotype was seen more than once but under ten times. The chain uses TRBV20-1 and TRBJ2-7; D might be TRBD1 or TRBD2, each matching 5 bases. Looked up from germline, CDR1 is DFQATT and CDR2 is SNEGSKA (reference sequence). V gave up 6 bases and J gave up 4 bases, with 19 bases separating them. The CDR3 consists of 14 residues. CDR3 protein: CSAISGTGGYEQYF. In DNA form, the CDR3 reads TGCAGTGCAATATCCGGGACCGGAGGATACGAGCAGTACTTC.

The chain carries TRBV11-3 and TRBJ1-2; D is unclear. This CDR3 region has 13 residues. Germline lookup yields CDR1 SGHNT and CDR2 YENEEA. Trimming took 0 bases from V and 8 from J, leaving 10 bases between them. The DNA of the CDR3 is TGTGCCAGCAGCTTAGAGTCAAGCGGGGGCTACACCTTC. Its translation is CASSLESSGGYTF. The full variable domain, in which reference TRBV11-3 and TRBJ1-2 provide the parts outside the CDR3, is EAGVVQSPRYKIIEKKQPVAFWCNPISGHNTLYWYLQNLGQGPELLIRYENEEAVDDSQLPKDRFSAERLKGVDSTLKIQPAELGDSAVYLCASSLESSGGYTFGSGTRLTVV.

This clonotype was seen only a few times. The rearrangement joins TRBV6-5 to TRBJ1-2; the D gene is possibly TRBD1 (5 bases). CDR3 length: 14 residues. V lost 4 bases to trimming and J lost 2 bases, with 11 bases between them. Germline V gives CDR1 MNHEY, CDR2 SVGAGI. In nucleotides, the CDR3 is TGTGCCAGCAGTTTATCAGGGCCCAACTATGGCTACACCTTC. Translated, it gives CASSLSGPNYGYTF.

The table lists this clonotype with a count of one. The rearrangement links TRBV20-1 to TRBJ2-3, with D possibly matching TRBD2 (6 bases). The CDR3 consists of 11 residues. The V end lost 6 bases, the J end lost 2 bases, and 6 bases lay between the germline ends. Germline V gene lookup returns CDR1 DFQATT and CDR2 SNEGSKA (reference sequence). The CDR3 sequence is CSADYTDTQYF. In DNA form, the CDR3 reads TGCAGTGCGGACTACACAGATACGCAGTATTTT.

This clonotype was detected only a few times. The rearrangement joins TRBV7-2 to TRBJ2-3; D remains unclear. V was cut by 3 bases and J by 1 base, with 11 bases left in between. The CDR3 consists of 15 residues. Looked up from germline, CDR1 is SGHTA and CDR2 is FQGNSA. As DNA, the CDR3 is TGTGCCAGCAGCTTCCCTGCCTCTGGCACAGATACGCAGTATTTT. This encodes CASSFPASGTDTQYF.

The chain combines TRBV11-2 with TRBJ2-7; maybe TRBD1 (6 bases). CDR3 length: 13 residues. Per the germline V gene, CDR1 is SGHAT and CDR2 is FQNNGV. V shed 5 bases and J shed 9 bases, with 17 bases lying between them. CDR3 amino acids: CASSEARDTSQYF. For the CDR3, the DNA is TGTGCCAGCAGCGAGGCCCGGGACACCTCGCAGTACTTC. Full variable domain (missing parts from reference TRBV11-2 and TRBJ2-7): EAGVAQSPRYKIIEKRQSVAFWCNPISGHATLYWYQQILGQGPKLLIQFQNNGVVDDSQLPKDRFSAERLKGVDSTLKIQPAKLEDSAVYLCASSEARDTSQYFGPGTRLTVT.

The chain has TRBV29-1 and TRBJ2-5; 7 bases agree with TRBD1. After removal of 4 bases from V and 5 bases from J, the junction contained 4 bases not matched to a gene. The CDR3 spans 12 residues. CDR1 is SQVTM and CDR2 is ANQGSEA in the germline V gene. The CDR3 DNA is TGCAGCGTTGCGGGACAGTGGGAGACCCAGTACTTC. This codes for CSVAGQWETQYF.

This clonotype was counted only a few times. The chain combines TRBV20-1 with TRBJ2-7, with TRBD2 as a possible D gene (6 bases). The V end lost 0 bases, the J end lost 7 bases, and 16 bases lay between the germline ends. Germline V gives CDR1 DFQATT, CDR2 SNEGSKA (reference sequence). This CDR3 comprises 14 residues. The CDR3 coding sequence is TGCAGTGCTAGAGAGGCTTCGGGGGTGGGGGAGCAGTACTTC. This encodes CSAREASGVGEQYF.